This T cell receptor beta chain was profiled in a study of shared clonotypes between healthy human individuals. Study context: CD4 naive cells filled three plates per donor, CD4 memory three, CD8 naive two and CD8 memory one.

Looked up from germline, CDR1 is SQVTM and CDR2 is ANQGSEA. This CDR3 is built from 12 residues. Deletions cut 7 bases from V and 8 bases from J, with 14 bases between. Authors' processing steps: Filtering was not the same, since immunoSEQ gave junction-only sequences without quality scores. Here immunoSEQ multiplex PCR was the method, and the copy in TCRdb shows in-frame clones only, minus some. From that table come the V and J calls and clone size; the DNA was used to work out D and trimming. The table shows 2,500,000 or so clones, with 92% occurring only once. The donor population consisted of healthy HIV-negative adults with no recent acute infections or vaccinations. This clone showed up just once. Its antigen remains unknown. Study results and limitations: Sampling covered blood only; tissue repertoires likely differ.

Sequencing was performed on naive CD4+ T cells from PBMCs. Subset defined: CD45RA+ positively selected. This TCR came from a man between 18 and 29 years old in good health. Some clones in this sample may be carry-over from other donors' samples. The chain couples TRBV29-1 to TRBJ2-2; TRBD2 might be the D (7 bases). The CDR3 loop reads CSAPRGGGELFF. CDR3 sequence (DNA): TGCAGCGCCCCTAGGGGGGGTGGGGAGCTGTTTTTT.